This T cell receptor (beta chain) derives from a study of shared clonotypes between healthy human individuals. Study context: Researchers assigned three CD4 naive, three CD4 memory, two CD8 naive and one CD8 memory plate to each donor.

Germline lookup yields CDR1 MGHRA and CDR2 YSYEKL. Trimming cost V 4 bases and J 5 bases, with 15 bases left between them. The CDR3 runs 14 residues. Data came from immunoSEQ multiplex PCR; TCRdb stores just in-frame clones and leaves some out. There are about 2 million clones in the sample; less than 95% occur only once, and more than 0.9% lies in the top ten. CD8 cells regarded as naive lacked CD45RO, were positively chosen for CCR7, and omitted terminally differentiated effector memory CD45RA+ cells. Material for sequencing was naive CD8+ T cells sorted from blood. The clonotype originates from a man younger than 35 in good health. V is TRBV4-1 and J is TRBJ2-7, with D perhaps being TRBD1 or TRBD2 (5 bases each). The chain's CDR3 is CASSLTDVRDEQYF. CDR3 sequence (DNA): TGCGCCAGCAGCCTGACAGACGTGCGGGACGAGCAGTACTTC.